The T cell receptor beta chain described here comes from a study of T-cell reconstitution after alpha-beta-depleted transplantation in children. CDR3 length: 16 amino acids. Trimming shortened V by 3 bases and J by 9 bases, and 21 bases separated the two germline ends. CDR1 LGHNA and CDR2 YNFKEQ come from the germline V gene. Unique molecular identifiers tagged the TCRbeta library. TCRdb independently ran MiXCR on the PCR reads; one entry per CDR3 protein. Among some 440,000 distinct CDR3 sequences listed, about 17% were seen once. This material consisted of PBMCs, mostly from graft donor cells, taken 360 days after TCRalphabeta/CD19-depleted stem cell transplant. This chain uses TRBV4-2 with TRBJ2-1, with D possibly TRBD2 on 5 matching bases. The sequence was obtained from a boy in the first two years of life who had a stem cell transplant for Wiskott-Aldrich syndrome, so the T cells may come from the graft donor. As DNA, the CDR3 is TGTGCCAGCAGCCACGAGGGATTCGATTCCGGTACTGAGCAGTTCTTC. Protein product: CASSHEGFDSGTEQFF.